This T cell receptor (beta chain) was sequenced for a study of cytomegalovirus exposure and HLA in healthy donors. Study-wide results and limits: TCR beta V segments were, for the most part, productive about 87% or about 30% of the time in an earlier analysis. Among TCR sequences, most were rare, though some public TCRs appeared in many donors. The study carried out a later analysis of TCR beta sequences. It associated 15,000 to 20,000 of them with specific HLA alleles at a false discovery rate of 0.05.

Worth noting for this clone: What it recognizes is unknown.

Germline values: CDR1 GTSNPN, CDR2 SVGIG (reference sequence). The CDR3 contains 15 residues. With 60 Vbeta and 13 Jbeta primers, the PCR was carried out. Assay: immunoSEQ multiplex PCR; the TCRdb copy retains only in-frame clones and omits some. In the table there are under 200,000 clones, roughly 80% of which are singletons. Each donor was nominally healthy when sampled (though unrecorded immune exposures were likely). Sequencing was carried out using PBMCs. The clonotype originates from a woman in her thirties or forties in good health and CMV-seropositive. The chain is built from TRBV30 and TRBJ2-1; TRBD2 matches 12 bases. CDR3 loop: CAFSLMTSGSNEQFF. CDR3 nucleotides: TGTGCGTTCTCCCTGATGACTAGCGGGAGCAATGAGCAGTTCTTC. Full variable domain (rest looked up from reference TRBV30 and TRBJ2-1): SQTIHQWPATLVQPVGSPLSLECTVEGTSNPNLYWYRQAAGRGLQLLFYSVGIGQISSEVPQNLSASRPQDRQFILSSKKLLLSDSGFYLCAFSLMTSGSNEQFFGPGTRLTVL.